Shown below are 31 T cell receptor beta chains from a single sample sequenced in a study of T cells in pancreatic ductal adenocarcinoma (dated by TCRdb to the late 2010s). Library prep was done by the immunoSEQ multiplex PCR assay. The immuneACCESS repertoire file appears here via TCRdb, limited to in-frame rearrangements. These files lack a portion of the clones; in checked studies, under half of the deficit traces to unresolved V genes, and the cause of the others is not known. The table for this sample lists 85,000 to 120,000 clones; nearly 95% of them were counted only once. The ten largest clones take up around 3.2% of the sample. The pancreatic ductal adenocarcinoma patients who were selected had gone through surgery without receiving any neoadjuvant therapy. Sequencing was performed on PBMCs. These receptors originate from a human donor with pancreatic ductal adenocarcinoma.

The rearrangement links TRBV27 to TRBJ1-3, with D tentatively TRBD1 (6 bases). The CDR3 totals 14 residues. V dropped 2 bases and J dropped 4 bases, with 9 bases sitting between them. Germline CDR1 is MNHEY and CDR2 is SMNVEV (reference sequence). The CDR3 region has the DNA TGTGCCAGCAGTTTAGGGGGCTCCGGAAACACCATATATTTT. Its protein is CASSLGGSGNTIYF.

The rearrangement joins TRBV30 to TRBJ2-6, with TRBD1 as a possible D gene (5 bases). The CDR3 sequence is 14 residues long. V was clipped by 2 bases and J by 1 base, with 6 bases between them. Germline V gene sequence: CDR1 GTSNPN, CDR2 SVGIG (reference sequence). CDR3 DNA: TGTGCCTGGAGTCAGGGATCTGGGGCCAACGTCCTGACTTTC. Translated: CAWSQGSGANVLTF.

The chain combines TRBV5-4 with TRBJ2-2; 11 positions agree with TRBD2. The V segment lost 3 bases and the J segment 2 bases; nucleotides outside the gene matches: 6. This CDR3 is built from 17 residues. The germline V gene has CDR1 SGHNT and CDR2 YYREEE (reference sequence). The CDR3 bases are TGTGCCAGCAGCTCTCCTAGCGGGAGGCCTAACACCGGGGAGCTGTTTTTT. Translated, it gives CASSSPSGRPNTGELFF. Full variable domain (remainder filled in from reference TRBV5-4 and TRBJ2-2): ETGVTQSPTHLIKTRGQQVTLRCSSQSGHNTVSWYQQALGQGPQFIFQYYREEENGRGNFPPRFSGLQFPNYSSELNVNALELDDSALYLCASSSPSGRPNTGELFFGEGSRLTVL.

J is TRBJ2-5 and V is TRBV18, with TRBD2 matching 13 bases. V lost 2 bases and J lost 5; bases outside the gene matches: 8. Germline loops: CDR1 KGHSH, CDR2 LQKENI. The CDR3 consists of 17 residues. The CDR3 is CASSPRPGLAGEETQYF. For the CDR3, the DNA is TGTGCCAGCTCACCAAGGCCCGGACTAGCGGGAGAGGAGACCCAGTACTTC.

This chain connects TRBV11-2 to TRBJ2-5; 10 nucleotides match TRBD1. Unmatched junction bases numbered 2, after V lost 4 bases and J lost 3 bases. CDR1 SGHAT and CDR2 FQNNGV come from the germline V gene. The length of the CDR3 is 14 residues. Here the CDR3 reads CASSSGQGEETQYF. CDR3 nucleotide sequence: TGTGCCAGCAGCTCCGGACAGGGGGAAGAGACCCAGTACTTC.

V is TRBV9 and J is TRBJ2-1; 11 bases align to TRBD2. The germline gives CDR1 SGDLS, CDR2 YYNGEE. This CDR3 spans 16 amino acids. J was trimmed by 3 bases and V by 3 bases; bases with no gene match: 5. The CDR3 sequence is CASSAGLAGFYNEQFF. CDR3 DNA sequence: TGTGCCAGCAGCGCAGGACTAGCGGGTTTCTACAATGAGCAGTTCTTC. Full variable domain (remainder filled in from reference TRBV9 and TRBJ2-1): DSGVTQTPKHLITATGQRVTLRCSPRSGDLSVYWYQQSLDQGLQFLIQYYNGEERAKGNILERFSAQQFPDLHSELNLSSLELGDSALYFCASSAGLAGFYNEQFFGPGTRLTVL.

This chain connects TRBV4-1 to TRBJ2-7; D is unclear. Trimming cost V 0 bases and J 5 bases, with 5 bases left between them. Germline V gene sequence: CDR1 MGHRA, CDR2 YSYEKL. The CDR3 extends over 12 amino acids. The CDR3 coding sequence is TGCGCCAGCAGCCAAGATGGAGACGAGCAGTACTTC. Protein product: CASSQDGDEQYF.

The rearrangement joins TRBV10-3 to TRBJ2-7; 8 bases map to TRBD1. CDR1 and CDR2 (germline): ENHRY, SYGVKD. The V segment lost 6 bases and the J segment 7 bases; nucleotides outside the gene matches: 5. The CDR3 runs to 12 residues. The CDR3 region is CAIRATGGEQYF. The CDR3 DNA is TGTGCCATCAGAGCCACAGGGGGGGAGCAGTACTTC.

V gene TRBV7-9 combines with J gene TRBJ2-3; D possibly corresponds to TRBD2 (6 bases). Germline V gives CDR1 SEHNR, CDR2 FQNEAQ (reference sequence). Trimming cost V 8 bases and J 9 bases, with 15 bases left between them. CDR3 length: 12 residues. CDR3 DNA sequence: TGTGCCAGCGCTTCGGGGGAGAGCACGCAGTATTTT. As protein: CASASGESTQYF. The full variable domain, with the rest looked up from reference TRBV7-9 and TRBJ2-3, is DTGVSQNPRHKITKRGQNVTFRCDPISEHNRLYWYRQTLGQGPEFLTYFQNEAQLEKSRLLSDRFSAERPKGSFSTLEIQRTEQGDSAMYLCASASGESTQYFGPGTRLTVL.

The V gene is TRBV4-1, the J gene TRBJ2-3; 9 positions agree with TRBD2. V lost 4 bases, J lost 4 bases, and 6 bases stayed unmatched. The germline CDR1 and CDR2 sequences are MGHRA and YSYEKL. This CDR3 is built from 15 residues. The CDR3 loop reads CASSRTAGGPDTQYF. CDR3 DNA sequence: TGCGCCAGCAGCCGTACAGCGGGAGGACCAGATACGCAGTATTTT.

V gene TRBV6-5 combines with J gene TRBJ1-2; D remains ambiguous. This CDR3 has 13 amino acids. The germline V and J ends were trimmed by 2 bases and 3 bases, with 7 bases remaining between them. Germline V lookup: CDR1 MNHEY, CDR2 SVGAGI. The CDR3: CASSYGSYYGYTF. DNA for the CDR3: TGTGCCAGCAGTTACGGGAGTTACTATGGCTACACCTTC.

The rearrangement joins TRBV6-5 to TRBJ2-7; TRBD2 agrees at 7 bases. Trimming removed 2 bases from V and 0 bases from J; junction bases left unmatched: 7. The CDR3 length is 16 residues. Looked up from germline, CDR1 is MNHEY and CDR2 is SVGAGI. This chain's CDR3 is CASSYALAVSSYEQYF. For the CDR3, the DNA is TGTGCCAGCAGTTACGCTCTAGCGGTTTCCTCCTACGAGCAGTACTTC.

The chain employs TRBV7-6 and TRBJ2-5; D is perhaps TRBD1 (5 bases). This CDR3 contains 13 residues. CDR1 and CDR2 from the germline V gene are SGHVS and FNYEAQ. V lost 3 bases to trimming and J lost 4 bases, with 9 bases between them. The CDR3 DNA follows: TGTGCCAGCAGCTTCAGGGTTGGAGAGACCCAGTACTTC. It is translated as CASSFRVGETQYF.

The chain carries TRBV6-5 and TRBJ2-1, with 8 bases fitting TRBD1. Trimming removed 4 bases from V and 9 bases from J; junction bases left unmatched: 8. CDR1 and CDR2 from the germline V gene are MNHEY and SVGAGI. CDR3 length: 14 amino acids. As DNA, the CDR3 is TGTGCCAGCAGTTCCGACAGGGGATCGGGTGAGCAGTTCTTC. Amino acids: CASSSDRGSGEQFF.

In this sample, this clone turned up once. This chain connects TRBV5-1 to TRBJ2-1, with D perhaps TRBD2 (6 bases). Germline CDR1 SGHRS, CDR2 YFSETQ. The CDR3 is 14 residues long. Trimming removed 3 bases from V and 5 bases from J, with 12 bases in between. CDR3 coding DNA: TGCGCCAGCAGCTCCCAGACTAGGGACAATGAGCAGTTCTTC. This gives the protein CASSSQTRDNEQFF.

V gene TRBV6-1 combines with J gene TRBJ2-7; maybe TRBD2 (5 bases). The CDR3 contains 12 residues. V lost 4 bases and J 3 bases, leaving 7 bases between the germline ends. Germline V gives CDR1 MNHNS, CDR2 SASEGT. The CDR3 DNA reads as TGTGCCAGCAGTGGCGGAGGCTACGAGCAGTACTTC. Residues: CASSGGGYEQYF.

The chain links TRBV19 to TRBJ1-5; TRBD1 agrees at 10 bases. V lost 1 base to trimming and J lost 4 bases; unmatched junction nucleotides: 13. CDR3 size: 19 residues. In germline, CDR1 is LNHDA, CDR2 SQIVND (reference sequence). The chain's CDR3 is CASSIVREKGQGENQPQHF. CDR3 DNA sequence: TGTGCCAGTAGTATAGTTCGGGAAAAAGGACAGGGGGAAAATCAGCCCCAGCATTTT.

The gene calls are TRBV5-4 and TRBJ1-1; TRBD1 matches 11 bases. The J segment lost 6 bases and the V segment lost 4 bases, leaving 5 bases of the junction unmatched. CDR1 is SGHNT and CDR2 is YYREEE in the germline V gene (reference sequence). The CDR3 consists of 14 residues. CDR3 in DNA: TGTGCCAGCAGCCAGGACAGGGGGCGGGCTGAAGCTTTCTTT. It yields the protein CASSQDRGRAEAFF.

The chain carries TRBV9 and TRBJ2-7; tentative D call: TRBD1 (6 bases). From germline, CDR1 is SGDLS and CDR2 YYNGEE. The ends were cut back, 2 bases at V and 0 bases at J, with 12 bases in the middle. The CDR3 extends over 15 amino acids. This chain's CDR3 is CASSVLRTVSYEQYF. As DNA, the CDR3 is TGTGCCAGCAGCGTCCTCAGGACAGTCTCCTACGAGCAGTACTTC. The full variable domain, in which reference TRBV9 and TRBJ2-7 provide the parts outside the CDR3, is DSGVTQTPKHLITATGQRVTLRCSPRSGDLSVYWYQQSLDQGLQFLIQYYNGEERAKGNILERFSAQQFPDLHSELNLSSLELGDSALYFCASSVLRTVSYEQYFGPGTRLTVT.

The chain uses TRBV6-4 and TRBJ2-1; 13 bases fit TRBD2. This CDR3 comprises 15 residues. J lost 7 bases, V lost 5 bases, and 5 bases had no gene match. Germline V gives CDR1 MRHNA, CDR2 SNTAGT. CDR3 in amino acids: CASSRTSGSMNEQFF. Written as DNA, the CDR3 is TGTGCCAGCAGTCGGACTAGCGGGAGTATGAATGAGCAGTTCTTC.

The chain is built from TRBV6-6 and TRBJ2-1, with TRBD2 matching 8 bases. The length of the CDR3 is 16 residues. Unmatched junction bases numbered 9, after V lost 7 bases and J lost 1 base. Germline CDR1 MNHNY, CDR2 SVGAGI (reference sequence). The CDR3 coding sequence is TGTGCCAGCAAGGGTAGGGCTAGCGGGTCCTACAATGAGCAGTTCTTC. Amino acid sequence: CASKGRASGSYNEQFF.

The rearrangement links TRBV23-1 to TRBJ1-4; maybe TRBD1 (5 bases). TRBV23-1 is an ORF; its function is uncertain. Trimming removed 6 bases at V and 2 bases at J, with 13 bases between. The CDR3 spans 15 residues. The DNA of the CDR3 is TGCGCCAGCAGGTATGACAGATCGACTAATGAAAAACTGTTTTTT. Its translation: CASRYDRSTNEKLFF.

The V call is TRBV7-5, the J call TRBJ2-7; the table's D gene call, TRBD2, was not cross checked with the DNA. TRBV7-5 is annotated as a pseudogene. CDR3 length equals 13 residues. CDR3 sequence reads: CVRDGSSSYEQYF. The CDR3 DNA is TGTGTCAGAGACGGGTCGAGCTCCTACGAGCAGTACTTC.

The chain couples TRBV6-1 to TRBJ2-4, with D perhaps TRBD2 (5 bases). Germline CDR1 MNHNS, CDR2 SASEGT. Trimming cost V 2 bases and J 5 bases, with 7 bases left between them. The CDR3 extends over 13 amino acids. CDR3 nucleotides: TGTGCCAGCAGTGAAAGCGGCGAAAACATTCAGTACTTC. The encoded protein is CASSESGENIQYF.

The chain combines TRBV7-2 with TRBJ2-2; 8 positions match TRBD1. J gave up 0 bases and V 5 bases, and 11 bases lay outside the gene matches. Germline CDR1 reads SGHTA; CDR2 reads FQGNSA. The CDR3 has 18 amino acids. The CDR3 coding sequence is TGTGCCAGCAGCCCACAAGGCCCACAGGGGGCGAACACCGGGGAGCTGTTTTTT. Its protein product is CASSPQGPQGANTGELFF.

The genes are TRBV10-3 and TRBJ2-1; possibly TRBD1 for D (5 bases). Deletions cut 2 bases from V and 5 bases from J, with 13 bases between. The CDR3 contains 15 residues. The germline V gene has CDR1 ENHRY and CDR2 SYGVKD. Written as DNA, the CDR3 is TGTGCCATCAGTGAGCGCAGGGAATACAACAATGAGCAGTTCTTC. Encoded protein: CAISERREYNNEQFF.

The chain uses TRBV7-2 and TRBJ2-2; no definite D call. V dropped 6 bases and J dropped 0 bases, with 11 bases sitting between them. Per germline, CDR1 SGHTA and CDR2 FQGNSA. This CDR3 contains 15 residues. The CDR3 DNA reads TGTGCCAGCAGGACCGGGTCTTCGAACACCGGGGAGCTGTTTTTT. Its translation is CASRTGSSNTGELFF.

Only one count was recorded for this clone. This chain joins TRBV5-1 and TRBJ2-1; D is uncertain. Trimming took off 0 bases at V and 5 bases at J, with 12 bases between the two ends. This CDR3 contains 15 residues. CDR1 is SGHRS, CDR2 YFSETQ, per germline. The CDR3 reads CASSLGRGFNNEQFF. The CDR3 DNA reads as TGCGCCAGCAGCTTGGGGCGAGGCTTTAACAATGAGCAGTTCTTC.

The V call is TRBV6-4, the J call TRBJ2-1, with a possible D match to TRBD2 (6 bases). V gave up 6 bases and J gave up 5 bases, with 17 bases separating them. CDR3 length equals 15 residues. The germline V gene has CDR1 MRHNA and CDR2 SNTAGT. CDR3 DNA: TGTGCCAGCAGAATACGGGCTAGCGCCCACAATGAGCAGTTCTTC. Its protein is CASRIRASAHNEQFF.

The genes are TRBV11-2 and TRBJ2-5; possible D gene TRBD1, 5 bases. Deletions cut 4 bases from V and 3 bases from J, with 12 bases between. The CDR3 totals 14 residues. Germline values: CDR1 SGHAT, CDR2 FQNNGV. The CDR3 DNA reads TGTGCCAGCAGCTCCTCGACAGCTGAAGAGACCCAGTACTTC. Its translation: CASSSSTAEETQYF.

This rearrangement joins TRBV5-6 to TRBJ2-1; TRBD2 matches 10 bases. V shed 4 bases and J 7 bases; nucleotides not matched to a gene: 2. The CDR3 is 13 residues long. Germline values: CDR1 SGHDT, CDR2 YYEEEE. CDR3 in DNA: TGTGCCAGCAGCCCAGCGGGGGGGAATGAGCAGTTCTTC. Translated: CASSPAGGNEQFF.